Below, 25 T cell receptor beta chains from the same sample are listed, as sequenced in a study of beta chain features in type 1 diabetes. Study-wide results and limits: In all four CD4+ subsets, TCRB CDR3 length was significantly, moderately reduced in type 1 diabetes.

Expressed TCRB transcripts were sequenced after all isolated RNA was converted to cDNA. The repertoire was sequenced with immunoSEQ multiplex PCR; TCRdb's copy has only in-frame clones and lacks some. The sample contains 300,000 to 450,000 clones, approximately 12% of which appear only once. No antigens are known for them. Specimen: naive CD4+ T cells from blood. The receptor set was obtained from a woman aged 18 to 35 with type 1 diabetes.

This clone was detected only a few times. The chain employs TRBV2 and TRBJ1-2; D is ambiguous. CDR3 length equals 15 residues. Looked up from germline, CDR1 is SNHLY and CDR2 is FYNNEI. The germline V and J ends were trimmed by 2 bases and 3 bases, with 13 bases remaining between them. In DNA, the CDR3 is TGTGCCAGCAGTGAACGCGAAGCCAAGTACTATGGCTACACCTTC. Protein sequence: CASSEREAKYYGYTF.

The V gene is TRBV6-1, the J gene TRBJ2-7; D is unclear. Germline-derived CDR1 and CDR2 are MNHNS and SASEGT. This CDR3 has 13 residues. V shed 10 bases and J shed 0 bases, with 13 bases lying between them. The CDR3 region has the DNA TGTGCCACCAAGTCCCTAGTCTCCTACGAGCAGTACTTC. Its protein is CATKSLVSYEQYF.

The gene calls are TRBV19 and TRBJ1-1; tentative D call: TRBD1 (6 bases). CDR3 length: 15 residues. V gave up 5 bases and J gave up 0 bases, with 13 bases separating them. Looked up from germline, CDR1 is LNHDA and CDR2 is SQIVND (reference sequence). The CDR3 DNA is TGTGCCAGTAGTTGGACAGCCCGAATGAACACTGAAGCTTTCTTT. Translated, it gives CASSWTARMNTEAFF.

The chain joins TRBV2 to TRBJ2-3; 8 nucleotides line up with TRBD2. Trimming cost V 2 bases and J 3 bases; bases outside gene matches: 7. The CDR3 is made up of 16 amino acids. Looked up from germline, CDR1 is SNHLY and CDR2 is FYNNEI. The CDR3 coding sequence is TGTGCCAGCAGTGAAAGATTGAAGCGGGGGACAGATACGCAGTATTTT. Amino acids: CASSERLKRGTDTQYF.

The chain links TRBV5-4 to TRBJ1-1; D gene uncertain. The CDR3 is made up of 13 amino acids. The V end lost 0 bases, the J end lost 5 bases, and 8 bases lay between the germline ends. CDR1 and CDR2 (germline): SGHNT, YYREEE (reference sequence). As DNA, the CDR3 is TGTGCCAGCAGCTTGGCGGGAGTAACTGAAGCTTTCTTT. Translation: CASSLAGVTEAFF.

V and J are TRBV4-3 and TRBJ2-7, with 15 nucleotides matching TRBD2. The V gene end was trimmed by 4 bases and the J gene end by 0 bases; junction bases not matched to a gene: 1. In germline, CDR1 is LGHNA, CDR2 YSLEER. The length of the CDR3 is 16 residues. The CDR3 sequence: CASSRGLAGGSYEQYF. CDR3 DNA: TGCGCCAGCAGCCGGGGACTAGCGGGGGGCTCCTACGAGCAGTACTTC.

The genes are TRBV5-6 and TRBJ2-5; 7 bases match TRBD2. Germline trimming cut 6 bases from V and 4 bases from J; bases unmatched to any gene: 3. Germline loops: CDR1 SGHDT, CDR2 YYEEEE. CDR3 length: 12 residues. The CDR3 region is CASNRLAETQYF. As DNA, the CDR3 is TGTGCCAGCAACCGACTAGCAGAGACCCAGTACTTC.

The sample holds a few counts of this clone. The chain links TRBV28 to TRBJ1-5; 7 bases agree with TRBD1. The trim removed 3 bases at V and 6 bases at J, leaving 11 bases unmatched. CDR3 length: 16 residues. Germline V CDR1 and CDR2: MDHEN, SYDVKM. CDR3 residues: CASSFSHRGQFQPQHF. In DNA, the CDR3 is TGTGCCAGCAGTTTCAGTCACAGGGGTCAATTTCAGCCCCAGCATTTT.

The chain combines TRBV7-9 with TRBJ2-3, with D possibly matching TRBD2 (6 bases). Germline assignment: CDR1 SEHNR and CDR2 FQNEAQ (reference sequence). Trimming cost V 0 bases and J 1 base, with 8 bases left between them. The CDR3 contains 15 residues. CDR3 sequence reads: CASSLARLGTDTQYF. The CDR3 bases are TGTGCCAGCAGCTTAGCCCGACTAGGCACAGATACGCAGTATTTT.

The chain carries TRBV25-1 and TRBJ1-4, with 8 bases that match TRBD1. CDR3 length: 13 amino acids. The V segment lost 8 bases and the J segment 8 bases; nucleotides outside the gene matches: 7. Germline CDR1 reads MGHDK; CDR2 reads SYGVNS. In DNA form, the CDR3 reads TGTGCCAGCGCGACAGGGGCTCGGGAAAAACTGTTTTTT. Translating it yields CASATGAREKLFF. The full variable domain, in which reference TRBV25-1 and TRBJ1-4 provide the parts outside the CDR3, is EADIYQTPRYLVIGTGKKITLECSQTMGHDKMYWYQQDPGMELHLIHYSYGVNSTEKGDLSSESTVSRIRTEHFPLTLESARPSHTSQYLCASATGAREKLFFGSGTQLSVL.

The chain has TRBV19 and TRBJ2-3; 7 bases are a match to TRBD2. Trimming at V came to 4 bases and at J to 6 bases, leaving 10 bases not matched to a gene. The CDR3 loop spans 15 amino acids. Germline loops: CDR1 LNHDA, CDR2 SQIVND (reference sequence). CDR3 coding DNA: TGTGCCAGTAGTACCCTTCTTGCGGGGGTTGATACGCAGTATTTT. It encodes CASSTLLAGVDTQYF.

A word on this clone: The sample contains more than one DNA sequence encoding this CDR3. The chain combines TRBV20-1 with TRBJ1-2; D remains unclear. Germline assignment: CDR1 DFQATT and CDR2 SNEGSKA (reference sequence). The V end was cut by 1 base, the J end by 4 bases, with 4 bases between. The CDR3 loop spans 11 amino acids. The CDR3 sequence: CSARGAYGYTF. The CDR3 DNA sequence: TGCAGTGCTAGAGGGGCCTATGGCTACACCTTC.

This clone appeared a few times. CDR3 residues: CASSWGQATYEQYF. The CDR3 DNA reads as TGCGCCAGCAGCTGGGGACAGGCCACCTACGAGCAGTACTTC. The V and J genes are TRBV5-1 and TRBJ2-7, with 8 bases aligning to TRBD1. CDR3 length: 14 residues. Unmatched junction bases numbered 4, after V lost 3 bases and J lost 2 bases. The germline gives CDR1 SGHRS, CDR2 YFSETQ. Supplemented by reference TRBV5-1 and TRBJ2-7, the full variable domain reads KAGVTQTPRYLIKTRGQQVTLSCSPISGHRSVSWYQQTPGQGLQFLFEYFSETQRNKGNFPGRFSGRQFSNSRSEMNVSTLELGDSALYLCASSWGQATYEQYFGPGTRLTVT.

This chain links TRBV7-2 with TRBJ2-7; D is unclear. The CDR3 spans 11 residues. CDR1 and CDR2 from the germline V gene are SGHTA and FQGNSA. Trimming cost V 4 bases and J 3 bases, with 4 bases left between them. CDR3 sequence reads: CASSYNYEQYF. CDR3 DNA sequence: TGTGCCAGCAGCTATAACTACGAGCAGTACTTC.

This clone was counted only a few times. V and J are TRBV25-1 and TRBJ2-5; possible D gene TRBD1, 6 bases. Germline values: CDR1 MGHDK, CDR2 SYGVNS. The CDR3 runs to 12 residues. With 4 bases removed from V and 4 bases from J, the gap between germline ends came to 7 bases. The CDR3 DNA sequence: TGTGCCAGCAGTGTACAGGGAGAGACCCAGTACTTC. Its translation is CASSVQGETQYF.

The V call is TRBV7-2, the J call TRBJ1-5; D call uncertain. Germline V gene data show CDR1 as SGHTA and CDR2 as FQGNSA. The CDR3 is made up of 13 amino acids. The CDR3 region is CASGQPPNQPQHF. In DNA form, the CDR3 reads TGTGCTAGTGGGCAACCCCCGAATCAGCCCCAGCATTTT.

This clone was counted only a few times. The chain uses TRBV30 and TRBJ1-5; the D gene is possibly TRBD1 (5 bases). V was clipped by 2 bases and J by 6 bases, with 11 bases between them. Germline V gene sequence: CDR1 GTSNPN, CDR2 SVGIG (reference sequence). The CDR3 extends over 13 amino acids. CDR3 residues: CAWSLPGRQPQHF. In DNA, the CDR3 is TGTGCCTGGAGTCTGCCAGGGCGTCAGCCCCAGCATTTT.

This clone was found a few times. The chain links TRBV28 to TRBJ1-1; D is perhaps TRBD1 (5 bases). The CDR3 covers 13 residues. CDR1 and CDR2 (germline): MDHEN, SYDVKM. V was pared by 2 bases and J by 6 bases, with 10 bases between. CDR3 residues: CASSLAGRAEAFF. The DNA for the CDR3 is TGTGCCAGCAGTTTAGCAGGGCGTGCTGAAGCTTTCTTT.

V and J are TRBV6-1 and TRBJ2-7, with D uncertain. Germline CDR1 is MNHNS and CDR2 is SASEGT. The V gene lost 5 bases and the J gene lost 3 bases, with 14 bases spanning the gap. There are 14 residues in the CDR3. The CDR3 here is CASSLARAGYEQYF. The CDR3, as DNA: TGTGCCAGCAGTCTGGCCCGCGCAGGCTACGAGCAGTACTTC.

This clone was observed a few times. The gene calls are TRBV9 and TRBJ1-1; 8 bases map to TRBD1. Unmatched junction bases numbered 9, after V lost 7 bases and J lost 4 bases. CDR1 and CDR2 (germline): SGDLS, YYNGEE. The CDR3 spans 14 residues. The CDR3 here is CASGGQGLSTEAFF. The CDR3 bases are TGTGCCAGCGGAGGACAGGGTTTGAGCACTGAAGCTTTCTTT.

The chain couples TRBV5-1 to TRBJ2-5; 7 bases match TRBD1. In germline, CDR1 is SGHRS, CDR2 YFSETQ. The CDR3 has 15 residues. The junction had 10 bases not matched to a gene; V was cut back by 3 bases and J by 5 bases. This CDR3 reads CASSWGRGREETQYF. In nucleotides, the CDR3 is TGCGCCAGCAGCTGGGGTAGGGGGCGAGAGGAGACCCAGTACTTC.

The table lists this clone with a few counts. This chain uses TRBV4-3 with TRBJ2-7; 8 positions match TRBD2. Germline V lookup: CDR1 LGHNA, CDR2 YSLEER. This CDR3 spans 19 amino acids. V shed 0 bases and J 3 bases; nucleotides not matched to a gene: 16. The CDR3 DNA reads as TGCGCCAGCAGCCAAGATCTTTTAGCAGCGGCGGGAGGACTCTACGAGCAGTACTTC. It specifies CASSQDLLAAAGGLYEQYF.

This clone appeared a few times. The genes are TRBV11-1 and TRBJ2-3; 7 bases are a match to TRBD2. This CDR3 is built from 16 residues. The ends lost 3 bases at V and 1 base at J; junction bases unmatched: 7. Germline V gene sequence: CDR1 SGHAT, CDR2 FQDESV (reference sequence). The CDR3 protein is CASSFRRTSGTDTQYF. The CDR3 DNA sequence: TGTGCCAGCAGCTTTCGGAGAACTAGCGGCACAGATACGCAGTATTTT.

This clone was counted between two and nine times. V gene TRBV18 combines with J gene TRBJ2-3; 7 bases align to TRBD1. Germline V CDR1 and CDR2: KGHSH, LQKENI. The CDR3 loop spans 13 amino acids. Germline trimming cut 4 bases from V and 4 bases from J; bases unmatched to any gene: 2. The CDR3 DNA reads as TGTGCCAGCTCACACGGGACAGCAGATACGCAGTATTTT. This translates into CASSHGTADTQYF.

This chain uses TRBV2 with TRBJ2-3; TRBD2 matches at 8 bases. The trim removed 8 bases at V and 5 bases at J, leaving 9 bases unmatched. Germline loops: CDR1 SNHLY, CDR2 FYNNEI. The CDR3 has 14 amino acids. The CDR3 spells CASGLSGSVDTQYF. CDR3 coding DNA: TGTGCCAGCGGGTTGAGCGGGAGTGTAGATACGCAGTATTTT.